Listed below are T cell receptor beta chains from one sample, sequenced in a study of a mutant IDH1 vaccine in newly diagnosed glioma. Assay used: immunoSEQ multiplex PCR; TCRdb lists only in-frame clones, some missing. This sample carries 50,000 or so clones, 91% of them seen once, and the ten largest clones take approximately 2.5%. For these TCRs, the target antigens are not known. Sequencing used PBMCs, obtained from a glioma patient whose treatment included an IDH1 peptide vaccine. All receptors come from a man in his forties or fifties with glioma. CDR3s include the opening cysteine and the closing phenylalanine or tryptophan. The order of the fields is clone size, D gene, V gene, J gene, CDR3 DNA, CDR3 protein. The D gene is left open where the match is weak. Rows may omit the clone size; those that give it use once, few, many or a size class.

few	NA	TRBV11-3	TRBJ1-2	TGTGCCAGCAGCCCCTCTAGACAGGGCTACACCTTC	CASSPSRQGYTF
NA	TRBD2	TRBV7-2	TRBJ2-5	TGTGCCAGCAGCTTAGCCGCAGCGGGGGGCGGGGAGACCCAGTACTTC	CASSLAAAGGGETQYF
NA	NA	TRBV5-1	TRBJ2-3	TGCGCCAGCAGCTCCCGGACAAGCACAGATACGCAGTATTTT	CASSSRTSTDTQYF
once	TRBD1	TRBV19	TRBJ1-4	TGTGCCAGTACTATTGGGGACAGGCTGTTTTTT	CASTIGDRLFF
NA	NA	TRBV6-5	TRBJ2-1	TGTGCCAGCAGGCCGGTCTCCTACAATGAGCAGTTCTTC	CASRPVSYNEQFF
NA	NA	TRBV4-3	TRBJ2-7	TGCGCCAGCAGCCAGGATTACGACACATCCTACGAGCAGTACTTC	CASSQDYDTSYEQYF
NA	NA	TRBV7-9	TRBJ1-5	TGTGCCAGCAGCTTGGCGGACCAAGACAGGCCCCAGCATTTT	CASSLADQDRPQHF
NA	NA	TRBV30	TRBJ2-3	TGTGCCTGGACTCCAGGGGATGGGGGCACAGATACGCAGTATTTT	CAWTPGDGGTDTQYF
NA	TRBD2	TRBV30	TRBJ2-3	TGTGCCTGGAGGGGAAGGATCGGAGCTAGCGGGAGGGCCGGGGCGGATACGCAGTATTTT	CAWRGRIGASGRAGADTQYF
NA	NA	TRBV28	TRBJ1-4	TGTGCCAGCAGCCCCCCAGCAACTAATGAAAAACTGTTTTTT	CASSPPATNEKLFF
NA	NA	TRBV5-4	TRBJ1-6	TGTGCCAGCAGCCCTAGGGGGTCCCCACGGGATTCACCCCTCCACTTT	CASSPRGSPRDSPLHF
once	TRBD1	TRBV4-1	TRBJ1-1	TGCGCCAGCAGCCTTGAACAGGGGAGGGCTTTCTTT	CASSLEQGRAFF
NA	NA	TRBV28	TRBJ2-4	TGTGCCAGCAGCCCCGGGACAGCGGGCAAAAACATTCAGTACTTC	CASSPGTAGKNIQYF
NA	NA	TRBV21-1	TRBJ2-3	TGTGCCAGCAGCCTAAGGGGGGGTGGAACAGATACGCAGTATTTT	CASSLRGGGTDTQYF
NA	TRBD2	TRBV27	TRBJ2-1	TGTGCCAGCAGCCGGGGACTAGCGGGAGTCCCCTACAATGAGCAGTTCTTC	CASSRGLAGVPYNEQFF
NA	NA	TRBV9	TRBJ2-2	TGTGCCAGCAGCGGCGAGGGGCCCGGGGAGCTGTTTTTT	CASSGEGPGELFF
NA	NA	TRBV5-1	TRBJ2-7	TGCGCCAGCAGCTTGGTGGGCGGTAGCTCCTACGAGCAGTACTTC	CASSLVGGSSYEQYF
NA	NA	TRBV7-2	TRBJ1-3	TGTGCCAGCAGCTTCGCGGCACCAAGCTCTGGAAACACCATATATTTT	CASSFAAPSSGNTIYF
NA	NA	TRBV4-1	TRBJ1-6	TGCGCCAGCAGCCAAGTGGCCAGCTCCTATAATTCACCCCTCCACTTT	CASSQVASSYNSPLHF
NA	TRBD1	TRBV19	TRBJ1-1	TGTGCCAGTAGTCCGGACAGGGGGAAAACGTCGAACACTGAAGCTTTCTTT	CASSPDRGKTSNTEAFF
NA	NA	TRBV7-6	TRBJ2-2	TGTGCCAGCAGCTTAAGGGGGAGGGCGGCCGGGGAGCTGTTTTTT	CASSLRGRAAGELFF
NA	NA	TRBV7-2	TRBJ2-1	TGTGCCAGCAACGTCATGGGGTACAATGAGCAGTTCTTC	CASNVMGYNEQFF
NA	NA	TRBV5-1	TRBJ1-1	TGCGCCAGCAGCCCGCTGGGGGGGGACGATACTGAAGCTTTCTTT	CASSPLGGDDTEAFF
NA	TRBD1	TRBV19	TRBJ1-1	TGTGCCAGTAGTACGGGACAGCTGAAGGCTTTCTTT	CASSTGQLKAFF
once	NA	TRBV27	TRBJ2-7	TGTGCCAGCAGTTTTGGACAGTTCTACGAGCAGTACTTC	CASSFGQFYEQYF
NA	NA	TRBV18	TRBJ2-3	TGTGCCAGCTCACCTCGGACAGAGTCAGATACGCAGTATTTT	CASSPRTESDTQYF
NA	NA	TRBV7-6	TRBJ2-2	TGTGCCAGCAGCTTAGTTCTAGCGAACACCGGGGAGCTGTTTTTT	CASSLVLANTGELFF
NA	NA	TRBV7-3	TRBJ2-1	TGTGCCAGCAGCCAACAGGGACTTTTTACTGAGCAGTTCTTC	CASSQQGLFTEQFF